What follows is one T cell receptor beta chain and its context. No antigen is known for it. A multiplex PCR was run with 60 Vbeta primers and 13 Jbeta primers. TCRdb keeps only in-frame clones here, not all; method: immunoSEQ multiplex PCR. This sample has about 98,000 clones, with less than 85% found just once. CDR3 length: 13 amino acids. Germline V CDR1 and CDR2: GTSNPN, SVGIG (reference sequence). V was trimmed by 8 bases and J by 13 bases, leaving 23 bases between them. This sample was taken from a study of cytomegalovirus exposure and HLA in healthy donors. Findings and caveats of the study: Highly shared variants forming one cluster were likely a sequencing artifact.

This rearrangement joins TRBV30 to TRBJ1-4; D remains ambiguous. This TCR was recovered from a male donor in good health and CMV-seronegative. The specimen was PBMCs. As DNA, the CDR3 is TGTGCCAGCAACCGGGAGGCCGAGGAGGGACTGTTTTTT. Encoded protein: CASNREAEEGLFF.